The 29 T cell receptor beta chains presented below share a single source sample, sequenced in a study of beta chain features in type 1 diabetes. The study reverse transcribed the entire isolated RNA, so it sequenced expressed TCRB transcripts. Profiling relied on immunoSEQ multiplex PCR, and the TCRdb table lists in-frame clones only, not all of them. This table holds some 100,000 clones, 40% found once. The sample consisted of stem cell memory CD4+ T cells from blood. The receptors originated from a woman in her late teens or twenties in good health.

This chain connects TRBV29-1 to TRBJ2-3; 8 bases are a match to TRBD2. The ends lost 3 bases at V and 4 bases at J; junction bases unmatched: 6. The CDR3 totals 14 residues. CDR1 is SQVTM and CDR2 is ANQGSEA in the germline V gene. The CDR3 is CSVDSAGGADTQYF. The CDR3 DNA sequence: TGCAGCGTTGATTCCGCGGGAGGTGCAGATACGCAGTATTTT.

This clone was found a few times. This chain uses TRBV11-2 with TRBJ1-2; the match to TRBD1 covers 8 bases. Trimming took 6 bases from V and 5 from J; bases not matched to a gene: 8. In germline, CDR1 is SGHAT, CDR2 FQNNGV. There are 14 residues in the CDR3. In DNA form, the CDR3 reads TGTGCCAGCAGATTGGGACAGGCAGTTTATGGCTACACCTTC. It is translated as CASRLGQAVYGYTF. Combining the CDR3 with reference TRBV11-2 and TRBJ1-2 gives the whole variable domain EAGVAQSPRYKIIEKRQSVAFWCNPISGHATLYWYQQILGQGPKLLIQFQNNGVVDDSQLPKDRFSAERLKGVDSTLKIQPAKLEDSAVYLCASRLGQAVYGYTFGSGTRLTVV.

This clone was seen only a few times. This chain joins TRBV27 and TRBJ2-7; 8 nucleotides line up with TRBD2. The CDR3 consists of 13 residues. V lost 6 bases to trimming and J lost 7 bases; unmatched junction nucleotides: 8. From germline, CDR1 is MNHEY and CDR2 SMNVEV (reference sequence). Written as DNA, the CDR3 is TGTGCCAGCAGACCAGCGGGAGCTCGAGAGCAGTACTTC. Translating it yields CASRPAGAREQYF.

V is TRBV29-1 and J is TRBJ1-4, with a weak D call TRBD1 (5 bases). V was pared by 3 bases and J by 4 bases, with 9 bases between. Germline V gene lookup returns CDR1 SQVTM and CDR2 ANQGSEA. This CDR3 has 13 residues. CDR3 sequence (DNA): TGCAGCGTTGAGGAGGGGCGTAATGAAAAACTGTTTTTT. Encoded protein: CSVEEGRNEKLFF.

This clone was seen only a few times. The chain uses TRBV7-9 and TRBJ2-1; D might be TRBD1 (6 bases). Trimming took off 1 base at V and 4 bases at J, with 14 bases between the two ends. In germline, CDR1 is SEHNR, CDR2 FQNEAQ (reference sequence). The CDR3 spans 16 residues. CDR3 sequence (DNA): TGTGCCAGCAGCTTAGGGGGGCCGGGGATATACAATGAGCAGTTCTTC. The encoded protein is CASSLGGPGIYNEQFF. Using reference TRBV7-9 and TRBJ2-1 for the parts outside the CDR3, the full variable domain is DTGVSQNPRHKITKRGQNVTFRCDPISEHNRLYWYRQTLGQGPEFLTYFQNEAQLEKSRLLSDRFSAERPKGSFSTLEIQRTEQGDSAMYLCASSLGGPGIYNEQFFGPGTRLTVL.

This clone was counted between two and nine times. This chain joins TRBV11-1 and TRBJ2-2; D unclear. Trimming left V 3 bases short and J 1 base short, with 6 bases between. The CDR3 spans 14 residues. Germline CDR1 is SGHAT and CDR2 is FQDESV (reference sequence). CDR3 residues: CASSFYLNTGELFF. CDR3 nucleotide sequence: TGTGCCAGCAGCTTTTACTTGAACACCGGGGAGCTGTTTTTT. The complete variable domain, with remaining parts taken from reference TRBV11-1 and TRBJ2-2, reads EAEVAQSPRYKITEKSQAVAFWCDPISGHATLYWYRQILGQGPELLVQFQDESVVDDSQLPKDRFSAERLKGVDSTLKIQPAELGDSAMYLCASSFYLNTGELFFGEGSRLTVL.

This clone was detected only once. This sequence joins TRBV28 and TRBJ1-2; D remains unclear. CDR3 length equals 15 residues. Germline loops: CDR1 MDHEN, CDR2 SYDVKM. Trimming took off 2 bases at V and 4 bases at J, with 14 bases between the two ends. CDR3 amino acids: CASSLGSRKSYGYTF. For the CDR3, the DNA is TGTGCCAGCAGTTTAGGTTCCAGGAAATCCTATGGCTACACCTTC.

The CDR3 DNA follows: TGCGCCAGCGGACCCATGGGACAGGGGACTGAAGCTTTCTTT. Translation: CASGPMGQGTEAFF. V usage is TRBV5-1 and J usage is TRBJ1-1; 10 positions match TRBD1. CDR1 is SGHRS and CDR2 is YFSETQ in the germline V gene. This CDR3 spans 14 amino acids. V shed 7 bases and J 5 bases; nucleotides not matched to a gene: 8.

The chain has TRBV2 and TRBJ2-7; weak D call: TRBD2 (6 bases). CDR3 length: 15 amino acids. V lost 8 bases to trimming and J lost 4 bases, with 21 bases between them. Germline V CDR1 and CDR2: SNHLY, FYNNEI. The CDR3 bases are TGTGCCAGCCGACTAGATCCTAGCGCGACTTACGAGCAGTACTTC. Translating gives CASRLDPSATYEQYF.

The genes are TRBV18 and TRBJ1-5, with 8 bases that match TRBD1. Per germline, CDR1 KGHSH and CDR2 LQKENI. CDR3 size: 13 residues. V trimming: 6 bases; J trimming: 7 bases; junction bases outside the gene matches: 5. CDR3 in DNA: TGTGCCAGCTCGCAACAGGGGGACCAGCCCCAGCATTTT. Translating it yields CASSQQGDQPQHF.

The chain links TRBV6-6 to TRBJ2-1; D is unresolved. Germline loops: CDR1 MNHNY, CDR2 SVGAGI (reference sequence). The CDR3 totals 15 residues. V was cut by 0 bases and J by 5 bases, with 11 bases left in between. CDR3 DNA sequence: TGTGCCAGCAGTTACTCGAGGTATCTGCACAATGAGCAGTTCTTC. Translated: CASSYSRYLHNEQFF.

The chain couples TRBV2 to TRBJ2-3; tentative D call: TRBD1 (7 bases). Between the trimmed V and J ends, which lost 4 bases and 14 bases, there was a span of 19 bases. The CDR3 length is 13 residues. CDR1 is SNHLY and CDR2 is FYNNEI in the germline V gene. CDR3 DNA: TGTGCCAGCAGTGGAAGTCAGGGGGGTTCGTGGTATTTT. Protein sequence: CASSGSQGGSWYF.

This clone was seen more than once but under ten times. This chain uses TRBV7-9 with TRBJ2-1; TRBD2 agrees at 10 bases. CDR3 length equals 15 residues. Trimming at V came to 2 bases and at J to 5 bases, leaving 3 bases not matched to a gene. Germline CDR1 and CDR2: SEHNR and FQNEAQ (reference sequence). In nucleotides, the CDR3 is TGTGCCAGCAGCTTAAAAGCGGGAGGGAACAATGAGCAGTTCTTC. Translation gives CASSLKAGGNNEQFF.

The rearrangement links TRBV1 to TRBJ2-1; the DNA was not used to check the table's D call, TRBD2. TRBV1 is a recognized pseudogene. There are 19 residues in the CDR3. The CDR3 loop is CTSSRVDYRTGGPYNEQFF. CDR3 coding DNA: TGCACCAGCAGCCGCGTAGACTACCGCACCGGCGGGCCATACAATGAGCAGTTCTTC.

CDR3 coding DNA: TGTGCCATCAAGGGGGAGCTAGCGGGCTACAATGAGCAGTTCTTC. Translation gives CAIKGELAGYNEQFF. The chain is built from TRBV10-3 and TRBJ2-1; the match to TRBD2 covers 8 bases. The V gene's germline CDR1 is ENHRY and CDR2 SYGVKD. The CDR3 contains 15 residues. The J segment lost 3 bases and the V segment lost 7 bases, leaving 8 bases of the junction unmatched.

This chain connects TRBV18 to TRBJ1-5; unclear D gene. Trimming left V 1 base short and J 1 base short, with 8 bases between. This CDR3 is 15 amino acids long. Germline lookup yields CDR1 KGHSH and CDR2 LQKENI. In DNA, the CDR3 is TGTGCCAGCTCACCACACAGACGCAGCAATCAGCCCCAGCATTTT. Translation gives CASSPHRRSNQPQHF.

CDR3 DNA: TGCGCCAGCAGCCAAAGGACTAGCGGGAACTACGAGCAGTACTTC. It encodes CASSQRTSGNYEQYF. The chain links TRBV4-1 to TRBJ2-7; 12 bases line up with TRBD2. The V and J ends lost 2 bases and 3 bases, in that order; junction bases with no gene match: 2. CDR1 MGHRA and CDR2 YSYEKL come from the germline V gene. The CDR3 has 15 residues.

V usage is TRBV19 and J usage is TRBJ2-7; weak D call: TRBD1 (5 bases). V lost 5 bases to trimming and J lost 4 bases, with 12 bases between them. The CDR3 consists of 13 residues. CDR1 is LNHDA and CDR2 is SQIVND in the germline V gene (reference sequence). CDR3 bases: TGTGCCAGTAGTGCCCGCAGGGTGTACGAGCAGTACTTC. Protein: CASSARRVYEQYF.

This chain joins TRBV5-1 and TRBJ2-7; tentative D call: TRBD2 (5 bases). The CDR3 has 16 amino acids. V was clipped by 0 bases and J by 4 bases, with 17 bases between them. Germline CDR1 and CDR2: SGHRS and YFSETQ. The CDR3 region is CASSLDIVRGEYEQYF. CDR3 in DNA: TGCGCCAGCAGCTTGGATATCGTTCGGGGAGAATACGAGCAGTACTTC.

This chain joins TRBV5-6 and TRBJ2-1, with a possible D match to TRBD2 (6 bases). Trimming pared 1 base from V and 10 bases from J, leaving 21 bases between. The CDR3 contains 16 residues. In germline, CDR1 is SGHDT, CDR2 YYEEEE. CDR3 region: CASSLLTVPFGGEQFF. The CDR3 region has the DNA TGTGCCAGCAGCTTGTTAACAGTACCTTTTGGGGGGGAGCAGTTCTTC.

Only a few counts were recorded for this clone. As DNA, the CDR3 is TGTGCCAGCAGCCCAGGGGGGTATAGCAATCAGCCCCAGCATTTT. The encoded protein is CASSPGGYSNQPQHF. This rearrangement joins TRBV7-2 to TRBJ1-5; 7 nucleotides align to TRBD1. From germline, CDR1 is SGHTA and CDR2 FQGNSA. Trimming took 5 bases from V and 0 from J; bases not matched to a gene: 4. This CDR3 has 15 amino acids.

This clone was seen a handful of times. J is TRBJ2-7 and V is TRBV5-1; D possibly corresponds to TRBD2 (6 bases). V was cut by 4 bases and J by 4 bases, with 15 bases left in between. This CDR3 contains 14 residues. Germline V lookup: CDR1 SGHRS, CDR2 YFSETQ. In DNA, the CDR3 is TGCGCCAGCAGCCGCGGGACGAGGGAGTACGAGCAGTACTTC. Amino acid sequence: CASSRGTREYEQYF.

The rearrangement links TRBV6-5 to TRBJ2-5, with 11 bases identical to TRBD2. The J call may be faulty, since TRBJ2-7 better matches the DNA end. The CDR3 spans 16 residues. Germline-derived CDR1 and CDR2 are MNHEY and SVGAGI. CDR3 in DNA: TGTGCCAGCAGTTACGACCCTAGCGGGAGGTTCAACGAGCAGTACTTC. Translated, it gives CASSYDPSGRFNEQYF.

The sample holds a few counts of this clone. The DNA of the CDR3 is TGTGCCAGCAGTTTAGTCGGGCGGGGAAGCTCCTACGAGCAGTACTTC. Protein product: CASSLVGRGSSYEQYF. V usage is TRBV27 and J usage is TRBJ2-7, with TRBD2 as a possible D gene (6 bases). The germline gives CDR1 MNHEY, CDR2 SMNVEV (reference sequence). The CDR3 is made up of 16 amino acids. V was pared by 2 bases and J by 0 bases, with 14 bases between.

The chain employs TRBV9 and TRBJ2-1; 10 bases agree with TRBD2. Germline V gene sequence: CDR1 SGDLS, CDR2 YYNGEE. The CDR3 extends over 16 amino acids. V lost 0 bases, J lost 7 bases, and 7 bases stayed unmatched. CDR3 in amino acids: CASSVALGLAWNEQFF. The CDR3 region has the DNA TGTGCCAGCAGCGTAGCCCTGGGACTAGCGTGGAATGAGCAGTTCTTC.

This sequence joins TRBV5-6 and TRBJ2-2; 10 bases match TRBD1. Germline V gives CDR1 SGHDT, CDR2 YYEEEE. The CDR3 is 16 residues long. V lost 4 bases, J lost 4 bases, and 7 bases stayed unmatched. CDR3 bases: TGTGCCAGCAGCACCGCCGGACAGGGGGGCACCGGGGAGCTGTTTTTT. The encoded protein is CASSTAGQGGTGELFF.

The V call is TRBV11-2, the J call TRBJ2-4, with no clear D. Trimming removed 4 bases from V and 1 base from J, with 11 bases in between. The CDR3 spans 15 residues. Germline CDR1 reads SGHAT; CDR2 reads FQNNGV. For the CDR3, the DNA is TGTGCCAGCAGCTCCCGTCAGTCCGCCAAAAACATTCAGTACTTC. Translating it yields CASSSRQSAKNIQYF.

This clone was found a few times. The same CDR3 can be traced to other DNA sequences in this sample. The V gene is TRBV10-3, the J gene TRBJ2-7, with D possibly being TRBD1 (6 bases). V shed 7 bases and J shed 4 bases, with 11 bases lying between them. The V gene's germline CDR1 is ENHRY and CDR2 SYGVKD. This CDR3 is 12 amino acids long. CDR3 nucleotides: TGTGCCATCAAGCAGGGGTCGTACGAGCAGTACTTC. The encoded protein is CAIKQGSYEQYF.

This clone was recorded a few times. The chain uses TRBV6-5 and TRBJ2-2; 10 bases are a match to TRBD2. The CDR3 extends over 14 amino acids. Germline assignment: CDR1 MNHEY and CDR2 SVGAGI. V shed 11 bases and J 4 bases; nucleotides not matched to a gene: 7. The DNA for the CDR3 is TGTGCCGGTGGGGCTAGCGGGAGCACCGGGGAGCTGTTTTTT. Its protein is CAGGASGSTGELFF.